These 18 T cell receptor beta chains were all obtained from the same sample, sequenced in a study of spatial heterogeneity in lung cancer (dated by TCRdb to 2018 to 2020). The time point label here, explained by the study, means: sample taken at primary tumor resection. Libraries were built with 5' RACE. The instrument given in TCRdb is NextSeq 500. Using fastp at Q25 and MiXCR, TCRdb reprocessed the public reads and kept productive beta chains. Every entry covers one CDR3 protein and lists the most common genes and DNA from its rows. For this sample the table gives some 39,000 distinct CDR3 sequences, of which over 6.5% were detected only once. The ten largest clones capture 40% to 45% of the sample. Sample: PBMCs, taken at surgery. The receptors stem from a female donor with early-stage non-small cell lung cancer.

This clonotype was recorded a few times. J is TRBJ1-4 and V is TRBV19; weak D call: TRBD1 (6 bases). Germline V gene sequence: CDR1 LNHDA, CDR2 SQIVND (reference sequence). The CDR3 contains 14 residues. The V and J ends lost 3 bases and 7 bases respectively, with 12 bases between them. DNA for the CDR3: TGTGCCAGTAGTATTTCAGGGACATCTGAAAAACTGTTTTTT. This encodes CASSISGTSEKLFF.

This clonotype was seen only a few times. DNA for the CDR3: TGCGCCAGCAGCAACACTCAGGGCTCCTACGAGCAGTACTTC. Amino acids: CASSNTQGSYEQYF. This chain links TRBV4-1 with TRBJ2-7; D might be TRBD1 (5 bases). Germline CDR1 is MGHRA and CDR2 is YSYEKL. V lost 5 bases and J lost 0, with 11 bases in between. The CDR3 totals 14 residues.

The V gene is TRBV10-3, the J gene TRBJ2-7; D might be TRBD1 (6 bases). The length of the CDR3 is 12 residues. V was trimmed by 2 bases and J by 7 bases, leaving 9 bases between them. CDR1 is ENHRY and CDR2 is SYGVKD in the germline V gene. The DNA of the CDR3 is TGTGCCATCAGTGAGAGGGACATAGAGCAGTACTTC. Its protein product is CAISERDIEQYF.

This clonotype was recorded a few times. V usage is TRBV6-1 and J usage is TRBJ2-3; D possibly uses TRBD1 or TRBD2 (6 bases each). Germline values: CDR1 MNHNS, CDR2 SASEGT. This CDR3 spans 17 amino acids. The germline V and J ends were trimmed by 5 bases and 2 bases, with 20 bases remaining between them. CDR3 amino acids: CASSPTGRQAYTDTQYF. CDR3 nucleotides: TGTGCCAGCAGTCCAACCGGGAGACAGGCTTACACAGATACGCAGTATTTT.

J is TRBJ2-5 and V is TRBV7-9; 13 bases match TRBD2. This CDR3 is 16 amino acids long. Germline assignment: CDR1 SEHNR and CDR2 FQNEAQ (reference sequence). After removal of 6 bases from V and 1 base from J, the junction contained 5 bases not matched to a gene. The CDR3 region has the DNA TGTGCCAGCAGAATTTGGACTAGCGGGGGCCAAGAGACCCAGTACTTC. Translated: CASRIWTSGGQETQYF.

This clonotype appeared many times. The chain recombines TRBV4-1 with TRBJ2-7, with D hard to call. With 3 bases removed from V and 5 bases from J, the gap between germline ends came to 8 bases. This CDR3 contains 12 residues. CDR1 is MGHRA and CDR2 is YSYEKL in the germline V gene. Here the CDR3 DNA reads TGCGCCAGCAGCCAGATTGGGAACGAGCAGTACTTC. This translates into CASSQIGNEQYF.

CDR3 sequence reads: CASSLAVGTQETQYF. CDR3 DNA sequence: TGTGCCAGCAGCTTAGCCGTAGGGACGCAAGAGACCCAGTACTTC. The V gene is TRBV11-2, the J gene TRBJ2-5; TRBD1 or TRBD2 may be the D gene (5 bases each). CDR1 is SGHAT and CDR2 is FQNNGV in the germline V gene. V lost 1 base to trimming and J lost 2 bases, with 11 bases between them. This CDR3 has 15 amino acids. Complete variable domain (other parts from reference TRBV11-2 and TRBJ2-5): EAGVAQSPRYKIIEKRQSVAFWCNPISGHATLYWYQQILGQGPKLLIQFQNNGVVDDSQLPKDRFSAERLKGVDSTLKIQPAKLEDSAVYLCASSLAVGTQETQYFGPGTRLLVL.

This clonotype was counted many times. The chain couples TRBV6-5 to TRBJ2-5, with 7 bases aligning to TRBD2. The length of the CDR3 is 14 residues. CDR1 and CDR2 from the germline V gene are MNHEY and SVGAGI. V was pared by 4 bases and J by 2 bases, with 4 bases of the junction left unmatched. This chain's CDR3 is CASSFRTRQETQYF. In nucleotides, the CDR3 is TGTGCCAGCAGTTTTAGGACTAGACAAGAGACCCAGTACTTC.

This clonotype was seen ten or more times. The rearrangement uses TRBV24-1 and TRBJ2-2, with TRBD2 matching over 7 bases. This CDR3 has 15 amino acids. Germline CDR1 reads KGHDR; CDR2 reads SFDVKD. Trimming cost V 2 bases and J 9 bases; bases outside gene matches: 8. This CDR3 is CATSDSTSRSRELFF. CDR3 sequence (DNA): TGTGCCACCAGTGATTCGACTAGCCGCAGCCGGGAGCTGTTTTTT.

This clonotype occurred many times. The chain carries TRBV6-5 and TRBJ2-6; D is ambiguous. V lost 0 bases to trimming and J lost 0 bases, with 12 bases between them. The length of the CDR3 is 18 residues. Germline loops: CDR1 MNHEY, CDR2 SVGAGI. The CDR3 DNA is TGTGCCAGCAGTTACTCTACGAACCCGCGCTCTGGGGCCAACGTCCTGACTTTC. Translated, it gives CASSYSTNPRSGANVLTF.

This clonotype came up many times. The chain carries TRBV6-5 and TRBJ2-4; D might be TRBD2 (5 bases). This CDR3 is built from 16 residues. V was pared by 0 bases and J by 7 bases, with 16 bases between. The germline V gene has CDR1 MNHEY and CDR2 SVGAGI. In DNA form, the CDR3 reads TGTGCCAGCAGTTACTCCTCCCGGGGAGTGTGGAACATTCAGTACTTC. This codes for CASSYSSRGVWNIQYF.

This clonotype occurred many times. The V gene is TRBV7-2, the J gene TRBJ2-3; 11 bases match TRBD2. Germline values: CDR1 SGHTA, CDR2 FQGNSA. The V segment lost 5 bases and the J segment 3 bases; nucleotides outside the gene matches: 7. The CDR3 has 16 amino acids. This CDR3 reads CASSRVAGGMTDTQYF. The CDR3 nucleotides are TGTGCCAGCAGCCGAGTAGCGGGGGGGATGACAGATACGCAGTATTTT.

This clonotype was seen repeatedly, ten times or more. The V call is TRBV28, the J call TRBJ2-7; perhaps TRBD1 as D (5 bases). The CDR3 length is 14 residues. V lost 3 bases and J 5 bases, leaving 14 bases between the germline ends. Germline lookup yields CDR1 MDHEN and CDR2 SYDVKM. The CDR3: CASSFLLRVHEQYF. The CDR3 DNA is TGTGCCAGCAGTTTTCTACTCAGGGTCCACGAGCAGTACTTC.

V is TRBV11-3 and J is TRBJ2-5; D is perhaps TRBD1 (6 bases). The germline CDR1 and CDR2 sequences are SGHNT and YENEEA. The CDR3 covers 16 residues. Trimming took off 1 base at V and 5 bases at J, with 17 bases between the two ends. CDR3 protein: CASSLAWGRQRETQYF. The CDR3 coding sequence is TGTGCCAGCAGCTTAGCGTGGGGGCGTCAGAGGGAGACCCAGTACTTC.

This clonotype was counted between two and nine times. This sequence joins TRBV7-9 and TRBJ2-1; D gene uncertain. Germline V gene data show CDR1 as SEHNR and CDR2 as FQNEAQ (reference sequence). The CDR3 loop spans 15 amino acids. Trimming pared 5 bases from V and 6 bases from J, leaving 17 bases between. The CDR3 sequence: CASSQWALPSNEQFF. The CDR3 nucleotides read TGTGCCAGCAGCCAATGGGCCCTACCGTCCAATGAGCAGTTCTTC.

Only a few counts were recorded for this clonotype. This chain links TRBV10-3 with TRBJ2-3; a possible D gene is TRBD2 (6 bases). The CDR3 is made up of 14 amino acids. V lost 0 bases and J 6 bases, leaving 10 bases between the germline ends. Germline V lookup: CDR1 ENHRY, CDR2 SYGVKD. CDR3 nucleotide sequence: TGTGCCATCAGTGAGTCGAAGAGCGGGGATACGCAGTATTTT. It encodes CAISESKSGDTQYF.

The chain has TRBV6-5 and TRBJ1-3, with 7 bases lining up with TRBD1. Germline CDR1 and CDR2: MNHEY and SVGAGI. CDR3 size: 17 residues. V trimming: 0 bases; J trimming: 2 bases; junction bases outside the gene matches: 7. CDR3 DNA: TGTGCCAGCAGTTACTCGATGCCGGGACAGCCTGGAAACACCATATATTTT. Protein product: CASSYSMPGQPGNTIYF.

This clonotype was recorded a few times. V gene TRBV5-1 combines with J gene TRBJ2-5; D gene unclear. The CDR3 extends over 13 amino acids. In germline, CDR1 is SGHRS, CDR2 YFSETQ. Trimming took off 2 bases at V and 2 bases at J, with 7 bases between the two ends. The CDR3 DNA follows: TGCGCCAGCAGCTTATCGGGTCAAGAGACCCAGTACTTC. This sequence encodes CASSLSGQETQYF.